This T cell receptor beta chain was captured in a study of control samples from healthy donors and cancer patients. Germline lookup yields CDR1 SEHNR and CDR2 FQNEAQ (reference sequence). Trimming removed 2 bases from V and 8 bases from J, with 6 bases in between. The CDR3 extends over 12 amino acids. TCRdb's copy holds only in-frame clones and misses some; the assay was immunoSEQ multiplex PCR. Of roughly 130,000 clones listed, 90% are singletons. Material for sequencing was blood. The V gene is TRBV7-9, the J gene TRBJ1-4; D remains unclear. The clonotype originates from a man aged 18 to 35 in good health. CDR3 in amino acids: CASSLLGEKLFF. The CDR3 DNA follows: TGTGCCAGCAGCTTACTCGGCGAAAAACTGTTTTTT.